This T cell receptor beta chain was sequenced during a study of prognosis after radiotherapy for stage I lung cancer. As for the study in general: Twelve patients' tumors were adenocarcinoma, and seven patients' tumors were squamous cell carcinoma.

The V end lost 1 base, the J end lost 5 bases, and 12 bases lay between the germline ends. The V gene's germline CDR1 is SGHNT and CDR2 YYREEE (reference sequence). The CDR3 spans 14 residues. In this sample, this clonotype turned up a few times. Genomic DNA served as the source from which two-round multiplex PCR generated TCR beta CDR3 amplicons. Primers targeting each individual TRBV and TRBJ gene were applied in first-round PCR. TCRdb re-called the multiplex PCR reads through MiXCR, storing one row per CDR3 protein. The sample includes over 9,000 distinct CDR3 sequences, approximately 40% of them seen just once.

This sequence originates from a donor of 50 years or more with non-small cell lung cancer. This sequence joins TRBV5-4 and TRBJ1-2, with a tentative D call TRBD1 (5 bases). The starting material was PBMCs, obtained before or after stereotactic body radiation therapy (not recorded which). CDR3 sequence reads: CASSLYGTRYGYTF. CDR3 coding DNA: TGTGCCAGCAGCTTGTACGGGACGAGGTATGGCTACACCTTC.